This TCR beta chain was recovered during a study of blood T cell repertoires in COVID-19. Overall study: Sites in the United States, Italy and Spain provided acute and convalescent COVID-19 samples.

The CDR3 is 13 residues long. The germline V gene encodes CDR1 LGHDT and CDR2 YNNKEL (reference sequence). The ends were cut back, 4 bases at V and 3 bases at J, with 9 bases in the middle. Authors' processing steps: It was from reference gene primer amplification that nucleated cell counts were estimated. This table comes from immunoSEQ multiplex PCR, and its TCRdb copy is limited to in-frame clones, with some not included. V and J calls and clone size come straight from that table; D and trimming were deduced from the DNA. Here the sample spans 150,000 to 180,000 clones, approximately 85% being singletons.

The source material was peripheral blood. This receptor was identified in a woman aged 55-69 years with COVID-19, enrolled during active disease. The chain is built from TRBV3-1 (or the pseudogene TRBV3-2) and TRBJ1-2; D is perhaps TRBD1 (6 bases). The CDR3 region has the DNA TGTGCCAGCAGCCCGACAGGATACTATGGCTACACCTTC. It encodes CASSPTGYYGYTF.